The present entry profiles one T cell receptor beta chain with its context. Individuals drawn from about 26 US areas were roughly 18 to 95 years old. Germline CDR1 reads MNHEY; CDR2 reads SVGEGT. The CDR3 contains 17 residues. The trim removed 3 bases at V and 7 bases at J, leaving 14 bases unmatched. This sample is drawn from a study of blood T cell repertoires in COVID-19. Whole-study context: The cDNA or gDNA used as material had been derived from T cells, B-cell-depleted T cells, or PBMCs.

How the authors handled the data: Reference gene primer amplification gave estimated nucleated cell counts. TCRdb's copy holds only in-frame clones and misses some; the assay was immunoSEQ multiplex PCR. The DNA was the basis for D and trimming; V, J and clone size are from that table. The table shows 200,000 to 300,000 clones, with 80% to 90% occurring only once. This TCR was sampled from a woman younger than 45 who had recovered from COVID-19. Sequencing was performed on PBMCs or T cells enriched from blood (not recorded which). This chain joins TRBV6-2 or TRBV6-3 and TRBJ2-5; 10 nucleotides match TRBD2. The CDR3 loop reads CASSYSSSGRPGGTQYF. CDR3 nucleotide sequence: TGTGCCAGCAGTTATAGTTCTAGCGGGAGACCGGGGGGGACCCAGTACTTC.